This TCR beta chain was identified in a study of blood T cell repertoires in COVID-19. Per the study methods: Amplification of reference gene primers provided the estimated nucleated cell counts. Produced via immunoSEQ multiplex PCR; TCRdb's table is partial and in-frame only. V and J calls and clone size are copied from that table; D and trimming were computed from the DNA. The data hold roughly 400,000 clones, with roughly 91% observed a single time. This clone was recorded only once. Germline V gene sequence: CDR1 MDHEN, CDR2 SYDVKM. The length of the CDR3 is 15 residues. V was clipped by 1 base and J by 3 bases, with 13 bases between them. Across about 22 US areas, participants ranged in age from 18 to 89 years. Participants' reported clinical history set cohort assignment.

This receptor was taken from a man between 18 and 29 years old who had recovered from COVID-19. The chain carries TRBV28 and TRBJ2-7; a weak D match, TRBD1 (6 bases). The sample comprised PBMCs or T cells enriched from blood (not recorded which). The CDR3 sequence is CASSLSPRDNYEQYF. CDR3 in DNA: TGTGCCAGCAGTTTATCCCCCCGGGACAACTACGAGCAGTACTTC.